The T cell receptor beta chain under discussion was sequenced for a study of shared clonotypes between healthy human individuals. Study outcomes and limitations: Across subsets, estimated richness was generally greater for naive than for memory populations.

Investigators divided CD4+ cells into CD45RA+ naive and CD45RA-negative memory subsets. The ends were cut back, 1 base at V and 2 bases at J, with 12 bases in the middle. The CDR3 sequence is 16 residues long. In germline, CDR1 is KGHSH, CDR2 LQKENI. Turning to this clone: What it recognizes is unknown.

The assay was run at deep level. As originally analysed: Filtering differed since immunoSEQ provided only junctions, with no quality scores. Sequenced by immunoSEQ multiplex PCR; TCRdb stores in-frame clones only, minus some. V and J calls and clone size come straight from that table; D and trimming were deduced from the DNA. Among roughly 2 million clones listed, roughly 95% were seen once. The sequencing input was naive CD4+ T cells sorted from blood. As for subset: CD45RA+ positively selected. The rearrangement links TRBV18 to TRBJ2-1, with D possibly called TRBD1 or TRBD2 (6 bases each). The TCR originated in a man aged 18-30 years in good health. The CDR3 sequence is CASSPLSGGTYNEQFF. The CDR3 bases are TGTGCCAGCTCACCACTATCCGGGGGCACCTACAATGAGCAGTTCTTC.